This T cell receptor beta chain appears in the sequencing data of a study of siplizumab effects on memory and regulatory T cells. TCRdb keeps only in-frame clones here, not all; method: immunoSEQ multiplex PCR. The sample lists over 35,000 clones, roughly 90% occurring once. The CDR3 runs 13 residues. Germline CDR1 LNHDA, CDR2 SQIVND (reference sequence). V gave up 5 bases and J gave up 3 bases, with 10 bases separating them. Sequenced sample: naive CD4+ T cells sorted from blood. V is TRBV19 and J is TRBJ1-2, with D possibly TRBD1 on 6 matching bases. The receptor was isolated from a human donor in good health. The CDR3: CASSFRGDYGYTF. The CDR3 bases are TGTGCCAGTAGTTTCAGGGGTGACTATGGCTACACCTTC.